The 26 T cell receptor beta chains below were found in one sample sequenced in a study of CD8 T cells in ankylosing spondylitis. TCRdb called the 5' RACE reads again in MiXCR, with one record for every CDR3 protein. This sample carries about 92,000 distinct CDR3 sequences, about 9.1% of them seen once, and the ten largest clones take 5.1%. Sequencing was carried out using blood, either unsorted or a sorted T cell fraction (not recorded which). Source of these receptors: a male donor with ankylosing spondylitis or in good health (not recorded which).

Many counts were recorded for this clonotype. In nucleotides, the CDR3 is TGCAGTGCTAGGACCGGGGGAAGGGCCAACGTCCTGACTTTC. It codes for CSARTGGRANVLTF. V is TRBV20-1 and J is TRBJ2-6; tentatively, D is TRBD2 (6 bases). The CDR3 is 14 amino acids. Germline V CDR1 and CDR2: DFQATT, SNEGSKA (reference sequence). V lost 3 bases to trimming and J lost 5 bases, with 11 bases between them.

This clonotype has at least ten counts. This chain uses TRBV12-3 or TRBV12-4 with TRBJ2-7; 7 bases align to TRBD1. V dropped 6 bases and J dropped 3; count of bases not matched to a gene: 11. The CDR3 runs to 15 residues. In DNA, the CDR3 is TGTGCCAGCAGCTTGACAGGGTTTACTTTCTACGAGCAGTACTTC. Translating it yields CASSLTGFTFYEQYF.

At least ten counts were recorded for this clonotype. The chain carries TRBV7-6 and TRBJ2-1; possible D gene TRBD1, 6 bases. Germline CDR1 is SGHVS and CDR2 is FNYEAQ. V shed 0 bases and J shed 6 bases, with 15 bases lying between them. The CDR3 sequence is 16 residues long. CDR3 sequence (DNA): TGTGCCAGCAGCTTAGCGGGCCAGGGGTGGGGCAATGAGCAGTTCTTC. Its translation is CASSLAGQGWGNEQFF. Full variable domain (remainder filled in from reference TRBV7-6 and TRBJ2-1): GAGVSQSPRYKVTKRGQDVALRCDPISGHVSLYWYRQALGQGPEFLTYFNYEAQQDKSGLPNDRFSAERPEGSISTLTIQRTEQRDSAMYRCASSLAGQGWGNEQFFGPGTRLTVL.

As for this clonotype: This may be a read error: a much more frequent sequence differs by one nucleotide. Likely a read error: the CDR3 ends without its conserved phenylalanine or tryptophan. The rearrangement uses TRBV2 and TRBJ1-3, with 8 positions matching TRBD1. CDR1 SNHLY and CDR2 FYNNEI come from the germline V gene. After removal of 5 bases from V and 0 bases from J, the junction contained 9 bases not matched to a gene. This CDR3 has 17 residues. CDR3 sequence (DNA): TGTGCCAGCAGTTCCGGGACAGGCCGTTCCTCTGGAAACACCATATATTCT. Its translation is CASSSGTGRSSGNTIYS.

The chain is built from TRBV14 and TRBJ1-2; the match to TRBD1 covers 7 bases. CDR3 length equals 13 residues. Trimming cost V 4 bases and J 8 bases; bases outside gene matches: 7. Germline V gives CDR1 SGHDN, CDR2 FVKESK. The CDR3 DNA sequence: TGTGCCAGCAGCCGAGTCGGGACAGCGGGCTACACCTTC. It translates to CASSRVGTAGYTF.

The chain is built from TRBV2 and TRBJ1-5, with D possibly TRBD1 on 5 matching bases. Trimming pared 8 bases from V and 5 bases from J, leaving 13 bases between. Germline assignment: CDR1 SNHLY and CDR2 FYNNEI. CDR3 length: 13 residues. CDR3: CASGGTPDQPQHF. As DNA, the CDR3 is TGTGCCAGCGGGGGGACGCCTGATCAGCCCCAGCATTTT.

In its sample, this clonotype was seen many times. This chain uses TRBV12-3 or TRBV12-4 with TRBJ1-4; no reliable D call. V was shortened by 6 bases and J by 3 bases, with 8 bases between the two germline ends. The CDR3 covers 13 residues. CDR3 residues: CASRPGSNEKLFF. The CDR3 DNA follows: TGTGCCAGCAGGCCTGGTTCTAATGAAAAACTGTTTTTT.

This clonotype has at least ten counts. V is TRBV5-1 and J is TRBJ2-7, with 9 bases identical to TRBD1. This CDR3 comprises 14 residues. The V gene's germline CDR1 is SGHRS and CDR2 YFSETQ. Losses at the gene ends were 3 bases for V and 5 bases for J; bases not matched to a gene: 6. For the CDR3, the DNA is TGCGCCAGCAGCTCCGGGACAGGGCTCCACGAGCAGTACTTC. Translation gives CASSSGTGLHEQYF.

There are many counts of this clonotype. The V gene is TRBV5-1, the J gene TRBJ2-2; 7 bases match TRBD1. V lost 0 bases and J lost 1; bases outside the gene matches: 3. The CDR3 has 16 residues. Per germline, CDR1 SGHRS and CDR2 YFSETQ. The CDR3 protein is CASSLESGGNTGELFF. The CDR3 nucleotides are TGCGCCAGCAGCTTGGAGTCAGGGGGGAACACCGGGGAGCTGTTTTTT.

This clonotype was seen ten or more times. This chain connects TRBV20-1 to TRBJ2-1, with 9 bases lining up with TRBD2. The CDR3 runs 17 residues. Germline CDR1 and CDR2: DFQATT and SNEGSKA (reference sequence). After removal of 3 bases from V and 0 bases from J, the junction contained 9 bases not matched to a gene. CDR3 sequence (DNA): TGCAGTGCTAGGTACGAGCGGGGGGTGAGCTCCTACAATGAGCAGTTCTTC. It codes for CSARYERGVSSYNEQFF.

This clonotype was recorded many times. The genes are TRBV12-3 or TRBV12-4 and TRBJ2-1; 15 bases fit TRBD2. J was trimmed by 7 bases and V by 10 bases; bases with no gene match: 2. This CDR3 region has 13 residues. The CDR3 DNA sequence: TGTGCCAACGGACTAGCGGGGGGGAATGAGCAGTTCTTC. Protein: CANGLAGGNEQFF.

There are many counts of this clonotype. V and J are TRBV5-1 and TRBJ2-1, with 8 bases fitting TRBD1. CDR3 length: 14 amino acids. Trimming took 3 bases from V and 8 from J; bases not matched to a gene: 7. From germline, CDR1 is SGHRS and CDR2 YFSETQ. Here the CDR3 DNA reads TGCGCCAGCAGCTCAGACGGACAGGGCTATGAGCAGTTCTTC. Its protein product is CASSSDGQGYEQFF.

This clonotype was seen many times. The CDR3 sequence is CASSFPPASSYNEQFF. The CDR3 DNA reads TGTGCCAGCAGCTTTCCCCCAGCCAGCTCCTACAATGAGCAGTTCTTC. The V call is TRBV5-5, the J call TRBJ2-1; D ambiguous. Germline CDR1 and CDR2: SGHKS and YYEKEE (reference sequence). The CDR3 runs to 16 residues. Trimming removed 2 bases at V and 0 bases at J, with 12 bases between. Full variable domain (rest looked up from reference TRBV5-5 and TRBJ2-1): DAGVTQSPTHLIKTRGQQVTLRCSPISGHKSVSWYQQVLGQGPQFIFQYYEKEERGRGNFPDRFSARQFPNYSSELNVNALLLGDSALYLCASSFPPASSYNEQFFGPGTRLTVL.

This clonotype was recorded at least ten times. This rearrangement joins TRBV12-3 or TRBV12-4 to TRBJ2-7; weak D call: TRBD1 (5 bases). Trimming stripped 10 bases from V and 2 bases from J, with 21 bases between. CDR3 length: 15 amino acids. The CDR3 reads CAIIPVWTTTYEQYF. The CDR3 DNA is TGTGCCATCATACCCGTGTGGACAACCACCTACGAGCAGTACTTC.

The chain couples TRBV25-1 to TRBJ2-1, with 7 bases fitting TRBD2. Germline V gene sequence: CDR1 MGHDK, CDR2 SYGVNS. This CDR3 region has 13 residues. The junction had 5 bases not matched to a gene; V was cut back by 6 bases and J by 6 bases. The CDR3 spells CASSPGTTNEQFF. The DNA of the CDR3 is TGTGCCAGCAGCCCTGGGACTACCAATGAGCAGTTCTTC.

This clonotype was seen at least ten times. V gene TRBV2 combines with J gene TRBJ1-6; TRBD1 matches at 7 bases. CDR3 length equals 14 residues. Germline lookup yields CDR1 SNHLY and CDR2 FYNNEI. V lost 7 bases to trimming and J lost 8 bases; unmatched junction nucleotides: 8. The CDR3 here is CASTQGQKDSPLHF. The CDR3 coding sequence is TGTGCCAGCACCCAGGGACAGAAAGATTCACCCCTCCACTTT.

The CDR3 loop reads CASRPTGGNTGELFF. The CDR3, as DNA: TGTGCCAGCCGTCCCACGGGGGGGAACACCGGGGAGCTGTTTTTT. V usage is TRBV7-3 and J usage is TRBJ2-2; 7 positions match TRBD2. Germline trimming cut 8 bases from V and 1 base from J; bases unmatched to any gene: 7. Germline V CDR1 and CDR2: SGHTA, FQGTGA. The CDR3 loop spans 15 amino acids. Full variable domain (outside the CDR3, taken from reference TRBV7-3 and TRBJ2-2): GAGVSQTPSNKVTEKGKYVELRCDPISGHTALYWYRQSLGQGPEFLIYFQGTGAADDSGLPNDRFFAVRPEGSVSTLKIQRTERGDSAVYLCASRPTGGNTGELFFGEGSRLTVL.

This clonotype was detected many times. The J gene is TRBJ2-1, the V gene TRBV30; 7 bases match TRBD1. V shed 8 bases and J 0 bases; nucleotides not matched to a gene: 7. The CDR3 contains 14 residues. Germline V CDR1 and CDR2: GTSNPN, SVGIG (reference sequence). This CDR3 reads CAILRQGSYNEQFF. In nucleotides, the CDR3 is TGTGCCATCCTTCGACAGGGCTCCTACAATGAGCAGTTCTTC.

With regard to this clonotype: A much more abundant neighbour one base away suggests this may be a read error. The rearrangement links TRBV3-2 to TRBJ1-2. TRBV3-2 is flagged as a pseudogene. The CDR3 has 17 residues. CDR3 in amino acids: CACSQAGSGTFNYGYTF. The DNA for the CDR3 is TGTGCCTGCAGCCAAGCTGGTTCCGGGACCTTTAACTATGGCTACACCTTC.

This clonotype has a count of ten or more. The chain carries TRBV7-3 and TRBJ2-3; 10 positions match TRBD2. From germline, CDR1 is SGHTA and CDR2 FQGTGA. The CDR3 sequence is 18 residues long. V trimming: 1 base; J trimming: 1 base; junction bases outside the gene matches: 8. CDR3 in DNA: TGTGCCAGCAGCTTAAGGGGCGCTAGCGGGGGCGGCACAGATACGCAGTATTTT. Translated: CASSLRGASGGGTDTQYF.

The J gene is TRBJ2-7, the V gene TRBV5-6; perhaps D is TRBD1 or TRBD2 (5 bases each). Germline V CDR1 and CDR2: SGHDT, YYEEEE. Trimming cost V 0 bases and J 4 bases, with 14 bases left between them. The CDR3 is 15 residues long. CDR3 sequence (DNA): TGTGCCAGCAGCTTGGCCCGGTTGGGACGTTACGAGCAGTACTTC. The encoded protein is CASSLARLGRYEQYF.

Points on this clonotype: This may be a read error: a much more frequent sequence differs by one nucleotide. The J gene is TRBJ2-3, the V gene TRBV11-1; 8 bases align to TRBD2. CDR3 length: 18 residues. Looked up from germline, CDR1 is SGHAT and CDR2 is FQDESV (reference sequence). V was clipped by 5 bases and J by 2 bases; unmatched bases: 15. The CDR3 reads CASSPKVRVAGNTDTQYF. The CDR3 nucleotides are TGTGCCAGCAGCCCAAAAGTCCGGGTAGCGGGGAACACAGATACGCAGTATTTT.

This clonotype was recorded at least ten times. One end of the junction varies from germline; a read error may be responsible. The CDR3 DNA follows: TGCAGCGTGGAAGACAGGGAGGGTGGCACAGATACGCAGTATTTT. It translates to CSVEDREGGTDTQYF. The rearrangement links TRBV29-1 to TRBJ2-3; the D gene could be TRBD1 or TRBD2 (7 bases each). Germline-derived CDR1 and CDR2 are SQVTM and ANQGSEA. This CDR3 comprises 15 residues.

The chain couples TRBV19 to TRBJ2-5; TRBD1 matches at 7 bases. After removal of 2 bases from V and 2 bases from J, the junction contained 5 bases not matched to a gene. The length of the CDR3 is 15 residues. Germline CDR1 and CDR2: LNHDA and SQIVND (reference sequence). The CDR3 bases are TGTGCCAGTAGTATAATGAGACAGGGTCAAGAGACCCAGTACTTC. Its protein is CASSIMRQGQETQYF.

This clonotype was seen repeatedly, ten times or more. The rearrangement uses TRBV12-3 or TRBV12-4 and TRBJ2-2, with a possible D match to TRBD1 (6 bases). The CDR3 extends over 16 amino acids. Trimming removed 6 bases from V and 4 bases from J, with 18 bases in between. CDR3 sequence (DNA): TGTGCCAGCAGCAATACAGGGTCTTCAGGCACCGGGGAGCTGTTTTTT. Protein: CASSNTGSSGTGELFF.

This chain joins TRBV7-2 and TRBJ2-3; TRBD1 might be the D (6 bases). Germline V CDR1 and CDR2: SGHTA, FQGNSA. This CDR3 is built from 10 residues. With 5 bases removed from V and 15 bases from J, the gap between germline ends came to 12 bases. CDR3 protein: CASSGYREYF. The CDR3, as DNA: TGTGCCAGCAGCGGTTACAGGGAATATTTT.